These 32 T cell receptor beta chains came from one sample sequenced in a study of shared clonotypes between healthy human individuals. The protocol was immunoSEQ multiplex PCR, while the TCRdb copy is restricted to in-frame clones and leaves out a portion. Of hundreds of thousands of clones listed, around 80% are singletons. The sample taken for sequencing was PBMCs. The receptors originated from a woman in her 40s in good health. Some clones in this sample may be carry-over from other donors' samples.

This clone has a single count. This chain connects TRBV6-4 to TRBJ1-1, with unresolved D. CDR1 and CDR2 (germline): MRHNA, SNTAGT. Deletions cut 6 bases from V and 2 bases from J, with 16 bases between. The CDR3 is 15 amino acids. The CDR3 is CASSPRGGLNTEAFF. The DNA of the CDR3 is TGTGCCAGCAGCCCCCGCGGAGGGCTAAACACTGAAGCTTTCTTT.

A single count supports this clone. This CDR3 is CASSKDRGGYNEQFF. The CDR3 DNA sequence: TGTGCCAGTAGTAAGGACAGGGGCGGCTACAATGAGCAGTTCTTC. V is TRBV19 and J is TRBJ2-1, with TRBD1 identical over 9 bases. Trimming took 4 bases from V and 3 from J; bases not matched to a gene: 4. Germline values: CDR1 LNHDA, CDR2 SQIVND (reference sequence). The CDR3 is made up of 15 amino acids.

This chain's CDR3 is CASSYSGGLNYEQYF. In nucleotides, the CDR3 is TGTGCCAGCAGTTACTCGGGGGGTCTAAACTACGAGCAGTACTTC. The chain carries TRBV6-5 and TRBJ2-7, with D perhaps TRBD2 (6 bases). Germline CDR1 and CDR2: MNHEY and SVGAGI. This CDR3 is 15 amino acids long. V was trimmed by 0 bases and J by 3 bases, leaving 12 bases between them.

The V gene is TRBV7-2, the J gene TRBJ2-7, with unresolved D. Germline V lookup: CDR1 SGHTA, CDR2 FQGNSA. The CDR3 totals 14 residues. V was shortened by 1 base and J by 1 base, with 8 bases between the two germline ends. The CDR3: CASSLGLRSYEQYF. CDR3 nucleotides: TGTGCCAGCAGCTTAGGACTGAGGTCCTACGAGCAGTACTTC.

This sequence joins TRBV6-6 and TRBJ2-1; 8 positions match TRBD2. In germline, CDR1 is MNHNY, CDR2 SVGAGI (reference sequence). The CDR3 is 16 amino acids. V was pared by 0 bases and J by 0 bases, with 1 base of the junction left unmatched. CDR3 bases: TGTGCCAGCAGTTACTCGAGCGGGAGCTCCTACAATGAGCAGTTCTTC. Amino acids: CASSYSSGSSYNEQFF.

The rearrangement uses TRBV27 and TRBJ1-1, with 8 bases matching TRBD1. The germline V gene has CDR1 MNHEY and CDR2 SMNVEV (reference sequence). V was clipped by 1 base and J by 4 bases; unmatched bases: 14. The CDR3 covers 18 residues. CDR3 nucleotides: TGTGCCAGCAGTTTATTTTCGCGGCAGGGGGCGTTTGGCACTGAAGCTTTCTTT. Protein product: CASSLFSRQGAFGTEAFF.

V usage is TRBV2 and J usage is TRBJ2-1; the match to TRBD2 covers 15 bases. This CDR3 contains 17 residues. CDR1 and CDR2 from the germline V gene are SNHLY and FYNNEI. V lost 8 bases, J lost 8 bases, and 13 bases stayed unmatched. CDR3 DNA sequence: TGTGCCAGCCGGAGCCTACCGGGACTAGCGGGAGGCTATGAGCAGTTCTTC. It yields the protein CASRSLPGLAGGYEQFF.

This rearrangement joins TRBV7-2 to TRBJ2-1; D is possibly TRBD1 or TRBD2 (6 bases each). V was trimmed by 1 base and J by 5 bases, leaving 18 bases between them. The CDR3 covers 17 residues. Per germline, CDR1 SGHTA and CDR2 FQGNSA. In DNA form, the CDR3 reads TGTGCCAGCAGCTTAGTTTTAGCGGCAGGGGTGGACAATGAGCAGTTCTTC. It codes for CASSLVLAAGVDNEQFF.

CDR3 coding DNA: TGTGCCAGCAGGTCTACTAGCGCCCCAGCTTACGAGCAGTACTTC. It codes for CASRSTSAPAYEQYF. This rearrangement joins TRBV6-5 to TRBJ2-7; 7 bases line up with TRBD2. The J segment lost 4 bases and the V segment lost 6 bases, leaving 12 bases of the junction unmatched. Germline V gene lookup returns CDR1 MNHEY and CDR2 SVGAGI. The CDR3 loop spans 15 amino acids.

This sequence joins TRBV6-6 and TRBJ2-1; perhaps TRBD1 as D (5 bases). The V gene lost 3 bases and the J gene lost 6 bases, with 15 bases spanning the gap. The CDR3 extends over 15 amino acids. Germline-derived CDR1 and CDR2 are MNHNY and SVGAGI (reference sequence). This CDR3 is CASSYGSGKVNEQFF. For the CDR3, the DNA is TGTGCCAGCAGTTATGGATCAGGGAAGGTCAATGAGCAGTTCTTC.

The chain carries TRBV19 and TRBJ2-6, with D unclear. V shed 5 bases and J shed 3 bases, with 8 bases lying between them. This CDR3 spans 14 amino acids. Germline CDR1 reads LNHDA; CDR2 reads SQIVND (reference sequence). In DNA, the CDR3 is TGTGCCAGTAGTCCCGTTGGTGGGGCCAACGTCCTGACTTTC. This encodes CASSPVGGANVLTF.

As regards this clone: Mismatch with germline at one junction end may stem from a read error. The same CDR3 arises from other DNA sequences in this sample as well. V and J are TRBV7-6 and TRBJ1-5; no reliable D call. The CDR3 extends over 12 amino acids. CDR1 SGHVS and CDR2 FNYEAQ come from the germline V gene. CDR3 DNA: TGTGCCAGCAGCTATAGCAATCAGCCTCAGCATTTT. This gives the protein CASSYSNQPQHF.

CDR3 loop: CASSSAGPTGELFF. The CDR3 bases are TGTGCCAGTTCCTCCGCGGGGCCCACCGGGGAGCTGTTTTTT. This chain joins TRBV7-2 and TRBJ2-2; possibly TRBD2 for D (6 bases). CDR1 is SGHTA and CDR2 is FQGNSA in the germline V gene. The CDR3 extends over 14 amino acids. Trimming took 9 bases from V and 4 from J, leaving 15 bases between them.

J is TRBJ2-3 and V is TRBV12-5, with TRBD2 matching over 9 bases. Per the germline V gene, CDR1 is LGHNT and CDR2 is FRNRAP. J gave up 2 bases and V 6 bases, and 15 bases lay outside the gene matches. The CDR3 sequence is 18 residues long. The CDR3 nucleotides are TGTGCTAGTGGCCGGTCCCACATTGGCGGGAGGGTCACAGATACGCAGTATTTT. Protein product: CASGRSHIGGRVTDTQYF. Full variable domain (remainder filled in from reference TRBV12-5 and TRBJ2-3): DARVTQTPRHKVTEMGQEVTMRCQPILGHNTVFWYRQTMMQGLELLAYFRNRAPLDDSGMPKDRFSAEMPDATLATLKIQPSEPRDSAVYFCASGRSHIGGRVTDTQYFGPGTRLTVL.

This chain links TRBV5-6 with TRBJ2-3; 7 bases line up with TRBD1. CDR1 SGHDT and CDR2 YYEEEE come from the germline V gene. The CDR3 loop spans 15 amino acids. J lost 3 bases, V lost 4 bases, and 8 bases had no gene match. In DNA form, the CDR3 reads TGTGCCAGCAGCCAGGGACAGTTCAAGACAGATACGCAGTATTTT. It codes for CASSQGQFKTDTQYF. Drawing the rest from reference TRBV5-6 and TRBJ2-3, the complete variable domain is DAGVTQSPTHLIKTRGQQVTLRCSPKSGHDTVSWYQQALGQGPQFIFQYYEEEERQRGNFPDRFSGHQFPNYSSELNVNALLLGDSALYLCASSQGQFKTDTQYFGPGTRLTVL.

As regards this clone: One base separates it from a far larger clone, so it is likely a read error. This specimen includes other DNA sequences encoding the same CDR3. The genes are TRBV13 and TRBJ1-5, with D unclear. Germline CDR1 is PRHDT and CDR2 is FYEKMQ (reference sequence). This CDR3 spans 12 amino acids. V was clipped by 5 bases and J by 7 bases, with 9 bases between them. CDR3 amino acids: CASSANNQPQHF. Here the CDR3 DNA reads TGTGCCAGCAGCGCCAATAACCAGCCCCAGCATTTT.

J is TRBJ2-3 and V is TRBV29-1, with D possibly matching TRBD2 (5 bases). Per the germline V gene, CDR1 is SQVTM and CDR2 is ANQGSEA. The CDR3 runs 13 residues. V was trimmed by 6 bases and J by 8 bases, leaving 18 bases between them. The CDR3 nucleotides read TGCAGCGTCCCGGACGGACTCATACGTACGCAGTATTTT. It codes for CSVPDGLIRTQYF.

V gene TRBV5-6 combines with J gene TRBJ2-1; D is possibly TRBD2 (5 bases). The germline V gene encodes CDR1 SGHDT and CDR2 YYEEEE. Trimming took off 2 bases at V and 6 bases at J, with 15 bases between the two ends. The CDR3 length is 15 residues. CDR3 in amino acids: CASSFLEVGVNEQFF. The CDR3 DNA reads TGTGCCAGCAGCTTCTTGGAGGTCGGGGTCAATGAGCAGTTCTTC.

This rearrangement joins TRBV30 to TRBJ1-5; no clear D gene. Germline-derived CDR1 and CDR2 are GTSNPN and SVGIG (reference sequence). The length of the CDR3 is 13 residues. The V end was cut by 2 bases, the J end by 0 bases, with 5 bases between. The chain's CDR3 is CAWSRYSNQPQHF. CDR3 bases: TGTGCCTGGAGTCGCTATAGCAATCAGCCCCAGCATTTT.

The CDR3 region is CASGASGRIGETQYF. DNA for the CDR3: TGTGCCAGCGGGGCTAGCGGGAGGATTGGTGAGACCCAGTACTTC. The chain employs TRBV19 and TRBJ2-5; 11 bases are shared with TRBD2. This CDR3 is 15 amino acids long. Looked up from germline, CDR1 is LNHDA and CDR2 is SQIVND (reference sequence). The V gene end was trimmed by 9 bases and the J gene end by 5 bases; junction bases not matched to a gene: 11.

The V and J genes are TRBV6-5 and TRBJ2-1; D gene ambiguous. The CDR3 has 15 residues. Trimming removed 4 bases from V and 4 bases from J, with 14 bases in between. CDR1 is MNHEY and CDR2 is SVGAGI in the germline V gene. CDR3 nucleotide sequence: TGTGCCAGCAGTTGGATACGCGGTAGTTACAATGAGCAGTTCTTC. Residues: CASSWIRGSYNEQFF.

Written as DNA, the CDR3 is TGTGCCAGCAGTTTATCCCCGGGACTAGCCTACGAGCAGTACTTC. It is translated as CASSLSPGLAYEQYF. This rearrangement joins TRBV6-5 to TRBJ2-7; 8 bases fit TRBD2. The CDR3 is 15 residues long. CDR1 is MNHEY and CDR2 is SVGAGI in the germline V gene. V was clipped by 4 bases and J by 2 bases; unmatched bases: 7.

The chain carries TRBV4-1 and TRBJ1-1, with TRBD1 as a possible D gene (5 bases). The CDR3 totals 13 residues. Per the germline V gene, CDR1 is MGHRA and CDR2 is YSYEKL. V was pared by 5 bases and J by 5 bases, with 12 bases between. The CDR3 region is CASSKGWVTEAFF. The CDR3 DNA reads TGCGCCAGCAGCAAGGGGTGGGTGACTGAAGCTTTCTTT.

This chain joins TRBV9 and TRBJ1-4; D is unclear. Germline values: CDR1 SGDLS, CDR2 YYNGEE. V was clipped by 3 bases and J by 7 bases, with 13 bases between them. The length of the CDR3 is 14 residues. CDR3 residues: CASSAEGFGEKLFF. In DNA, the CDR3 is TGTGCCAGCAGCGCAGAAGGGTTTGGTGAAAAACTGTTTTTT.

The chain employs TRBV4-1 and TRBJ2-5; no firm D call. Per germline, CDR1 MGHRA and CDR2 YSYEKL. The V end was cut by 4 bases, the J end by 2 bases, with 8 bases between. There are 13 residues in the CDR3. The CDR3 sequence is CASSLGLQETQYF. CDR3 in DNA: TGCGCCAGCAGCCTCGGGCTTCAAGAGACCCAGTACTTC.

CDR3 sequence reads: CASSLDREAGGPKEQYF. The CDR3 DNA follows: TGTGCCAGCAGCTTAGATCGGGAGGCAGGGGGCCCCAAGGAGCAGTACTTC. The V gene is TRBV11-3, the J gene TRBJ2-7, with D perhaps matching TRBD1 (8 bases). The V end lost 0 bases, the J end lost 7 bases, and 22 bases lay between the germline ends. The CDR3 is 17 amino acids. The V gene's germline CDR1 is SGHNT and CDR2 YENEEA.

The rearrangement joins TRBV5-1 to TRBJ2-1; possible D gene TRBD2, 6 bases. The V and J ends lost 0 bases and 6 bases respectively, with 13 bases between them. CDR3 length: 15 residues. Germline lookup yields CDR1 SGHRS and CDR2 YFSETQ. The CDR3 here is CASSLGLTEGNEQFF. Here the CDR3 DNA reads TGCGCCAGCAGCTTGGGGCTTACGGAGGGCAATGAGCAGTTCTTC.

The rearrangement joins TRBV5-4 to TRBJ1-2; a possible D gene is TRBD1 (5 bases). The V and J ends lost 0 bases and 0 bases respectively, with 9 bases between them. The CDR3 extends over 15 amino acids. Germline CDR1 is SGHNT and CDR2 is YYREEE (reference sequence). As DNA, the CDR3 is TGTGCCAGCAGCTTGGTTCAGGGAACTAACTATGGCTACACCTTC. This gives the protein CASSLVQGTNYGYTF.

This clone was seen many times. The chain has TRBV7-3 and TRBJ2-1; the match to TRBD1 covers 8 bases. V shed 4 bases, J shed 2 bases, and the junction held 4 bases outside the gene matches. The CDR3 runs to 15 residues. Germline CDR1 is SGHTA and CDR2 is FQGTGA. The CDR3 bases are TGTGCCAGCAGCTCGACAGGGGCTCCCTACAATGAGCAGTTCTTC. It yields the protein CASSSTGAPYNEQFF. The full variable domain, its missing parts supplied by reference TRBV7-3 and TRBJ2-1, is GAGVSQTPSNKVTEKGKYVELRCDPISGHTALYWYRQSLGQGPEFLIYFQGTGAADDSGLPNDRFFAVRPEGSVSTLKIQRTERGDSAVYLCASSSTGAPYNEQFFGPGTRLTVL.

The CDR3 here is CASSLHRTEGNYGYTF. The DNA of the CDR3 is TGTGCCAGCAGTTTGCATCGGACAGAGGGTAACTATGGCTACACCTTC. V usage is TRBV2 and J usage is TRBJ1-2; possibly TRBD1 for D (6 bases). Germline values: CDR1 SNHLY, CDR2 FYNNEI. Between the trimmed V and J ends, which lost 5 bases and 1 base, there was a span of 17 bases. This CDR3 contains 16 residues.

The chain has TRBV18 and TRBJ2-1; D gene unclear. Deletions cut 2 bases from V and 6 bases from J, with 14 bases between. Germline V CDR1 and CDR2: KGHSH, LQKENI. This CDR3 has 15 residues. The CDR3, as DNA: TGTGCCAGCTCACCAAGCCCGGAAACGGTCAATGAGCAGTTCTTC. It is translated as CASSPSPETVNEQFF.

This rearrangement joins TRBV29-1 to TRBJ2-5; the D is unclear. Trimming took off 0 bases at V and 5 bases at J, with 10 bases between the two ends. Germline V gene sequence: CDR1 SQVTM, CDR2 ANQGSEA. The CDR3 runs to 13 residues. The CDR3 region is CSVEEHARETQYF. The CDR3 DNA follows: TGCAGCGTTGAAGAGCATGCGAGGGAGACCCAGTACTTC.